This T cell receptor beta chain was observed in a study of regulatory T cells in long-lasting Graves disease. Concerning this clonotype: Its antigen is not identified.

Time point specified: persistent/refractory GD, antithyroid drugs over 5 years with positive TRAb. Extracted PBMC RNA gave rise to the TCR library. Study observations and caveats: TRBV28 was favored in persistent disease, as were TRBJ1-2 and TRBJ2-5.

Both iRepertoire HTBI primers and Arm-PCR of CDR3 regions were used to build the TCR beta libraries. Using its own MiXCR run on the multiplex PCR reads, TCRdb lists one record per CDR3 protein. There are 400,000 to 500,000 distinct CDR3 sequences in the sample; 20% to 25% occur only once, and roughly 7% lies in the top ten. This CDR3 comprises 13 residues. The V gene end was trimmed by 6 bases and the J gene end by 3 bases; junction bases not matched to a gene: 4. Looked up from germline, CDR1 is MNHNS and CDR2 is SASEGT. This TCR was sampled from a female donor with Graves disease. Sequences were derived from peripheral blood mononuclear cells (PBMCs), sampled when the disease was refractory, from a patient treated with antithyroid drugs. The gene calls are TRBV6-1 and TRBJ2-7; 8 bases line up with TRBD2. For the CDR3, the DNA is TGTGCCAGCAGAGCGGGAGAGGGCTACGAGCAGTACTTC. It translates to CASRAGEGYEQYF.